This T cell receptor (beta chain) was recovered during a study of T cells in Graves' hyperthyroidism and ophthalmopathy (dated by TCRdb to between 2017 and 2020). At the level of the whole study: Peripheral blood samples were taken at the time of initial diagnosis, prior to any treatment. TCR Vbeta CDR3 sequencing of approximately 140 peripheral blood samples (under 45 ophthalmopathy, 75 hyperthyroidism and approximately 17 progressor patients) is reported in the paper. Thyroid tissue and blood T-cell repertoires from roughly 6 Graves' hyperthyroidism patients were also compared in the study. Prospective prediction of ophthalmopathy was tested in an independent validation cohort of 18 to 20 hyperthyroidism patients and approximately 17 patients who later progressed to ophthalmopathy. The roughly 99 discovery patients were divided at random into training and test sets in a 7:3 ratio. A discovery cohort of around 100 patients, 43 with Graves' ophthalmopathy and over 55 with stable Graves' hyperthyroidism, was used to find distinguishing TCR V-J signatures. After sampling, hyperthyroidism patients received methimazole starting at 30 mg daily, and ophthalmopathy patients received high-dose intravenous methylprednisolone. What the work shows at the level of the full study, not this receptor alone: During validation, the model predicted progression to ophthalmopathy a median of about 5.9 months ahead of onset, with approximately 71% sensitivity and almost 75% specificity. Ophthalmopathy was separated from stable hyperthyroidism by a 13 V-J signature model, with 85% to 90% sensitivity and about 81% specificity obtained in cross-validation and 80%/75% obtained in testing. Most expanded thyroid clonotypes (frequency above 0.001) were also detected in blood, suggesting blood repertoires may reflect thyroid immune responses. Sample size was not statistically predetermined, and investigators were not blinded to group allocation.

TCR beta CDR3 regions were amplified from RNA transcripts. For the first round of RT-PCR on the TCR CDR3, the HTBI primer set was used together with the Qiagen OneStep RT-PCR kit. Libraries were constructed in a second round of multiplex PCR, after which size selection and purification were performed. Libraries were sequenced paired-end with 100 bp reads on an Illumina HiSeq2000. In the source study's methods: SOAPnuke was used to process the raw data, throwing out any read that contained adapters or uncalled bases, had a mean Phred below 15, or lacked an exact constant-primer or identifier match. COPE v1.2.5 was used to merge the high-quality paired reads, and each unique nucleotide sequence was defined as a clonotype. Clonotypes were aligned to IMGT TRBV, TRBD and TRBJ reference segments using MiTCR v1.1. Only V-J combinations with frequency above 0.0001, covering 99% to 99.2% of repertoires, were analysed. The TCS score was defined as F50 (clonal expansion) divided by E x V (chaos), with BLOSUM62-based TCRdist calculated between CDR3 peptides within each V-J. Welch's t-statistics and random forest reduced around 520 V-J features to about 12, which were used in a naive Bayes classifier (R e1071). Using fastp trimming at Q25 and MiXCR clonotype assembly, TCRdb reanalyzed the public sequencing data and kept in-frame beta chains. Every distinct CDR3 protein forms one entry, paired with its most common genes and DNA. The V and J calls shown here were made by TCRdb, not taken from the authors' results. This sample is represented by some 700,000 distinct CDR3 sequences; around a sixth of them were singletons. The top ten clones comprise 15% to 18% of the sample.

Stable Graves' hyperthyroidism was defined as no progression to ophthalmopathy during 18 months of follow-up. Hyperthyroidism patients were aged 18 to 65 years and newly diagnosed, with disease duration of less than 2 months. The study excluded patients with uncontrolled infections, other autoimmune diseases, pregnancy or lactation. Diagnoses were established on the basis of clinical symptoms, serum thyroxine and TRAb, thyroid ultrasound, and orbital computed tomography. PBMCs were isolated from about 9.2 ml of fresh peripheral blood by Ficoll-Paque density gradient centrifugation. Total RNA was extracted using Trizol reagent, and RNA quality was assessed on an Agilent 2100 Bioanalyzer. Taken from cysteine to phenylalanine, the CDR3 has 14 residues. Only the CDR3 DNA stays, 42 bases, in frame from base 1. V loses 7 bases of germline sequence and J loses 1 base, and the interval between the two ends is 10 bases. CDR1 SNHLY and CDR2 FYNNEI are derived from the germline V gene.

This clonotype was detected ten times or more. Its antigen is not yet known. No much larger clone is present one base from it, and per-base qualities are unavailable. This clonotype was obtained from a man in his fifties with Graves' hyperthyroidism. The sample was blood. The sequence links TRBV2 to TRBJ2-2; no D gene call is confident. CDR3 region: CASTSPVNTGELFF. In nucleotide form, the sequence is TGTGCCAGCACCTCCCCGGTGAACACCGGGGAGCTGTTTTTT.